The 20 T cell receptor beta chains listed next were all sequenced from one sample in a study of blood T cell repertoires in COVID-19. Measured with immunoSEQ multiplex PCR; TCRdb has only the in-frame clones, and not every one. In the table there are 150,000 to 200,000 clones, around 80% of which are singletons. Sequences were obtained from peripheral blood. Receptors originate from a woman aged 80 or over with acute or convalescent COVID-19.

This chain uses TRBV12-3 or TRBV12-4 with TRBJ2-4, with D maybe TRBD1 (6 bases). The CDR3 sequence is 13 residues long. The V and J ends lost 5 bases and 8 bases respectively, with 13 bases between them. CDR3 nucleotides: TGTGCCAGCAGTCCACAGGGTCGGGACATTCAGTACTTC. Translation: CASSPQGRDIQYF.

CDR3 sequence (DNA): TGTGCCAGCAGTTTATCCCAGGTTGCCGCCGGGGAGCTGTTTTTT. As protein: CASSLSQVAAGELFF. The rearrangement links TRBV27 to TRBJ2-2; no clear D. The length of the CDR3 is 15 residues. Germline CDR1 MNHEY, CDR2 SMNVEV (reference sequence). The V end was cut by 0 bases, the J end by 6 bases, with 11 bases between.

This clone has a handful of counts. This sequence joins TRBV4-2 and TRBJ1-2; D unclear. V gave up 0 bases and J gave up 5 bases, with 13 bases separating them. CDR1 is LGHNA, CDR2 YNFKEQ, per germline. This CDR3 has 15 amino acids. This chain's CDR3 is CASSQDRREAYGYTF. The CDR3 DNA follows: TGTGCCAGCAGCCAAGATAGAAGGGAGGCGTATGGCTACACCTTC.

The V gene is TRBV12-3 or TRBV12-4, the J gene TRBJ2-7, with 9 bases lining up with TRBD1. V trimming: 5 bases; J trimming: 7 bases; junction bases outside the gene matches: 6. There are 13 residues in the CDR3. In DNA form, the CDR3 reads TGTGCCAGCAGTCGGGACAGGGTTACGGAGCAGTACTTC. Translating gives CASSRDRVTEQYF.

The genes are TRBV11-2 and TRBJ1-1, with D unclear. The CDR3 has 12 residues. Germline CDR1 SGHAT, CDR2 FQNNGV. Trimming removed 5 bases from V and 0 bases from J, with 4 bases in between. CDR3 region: CASSPMNTEAFF. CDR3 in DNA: TGTGCCAGCAGCCCCATGAACACTGAAGCTTTCTTT.

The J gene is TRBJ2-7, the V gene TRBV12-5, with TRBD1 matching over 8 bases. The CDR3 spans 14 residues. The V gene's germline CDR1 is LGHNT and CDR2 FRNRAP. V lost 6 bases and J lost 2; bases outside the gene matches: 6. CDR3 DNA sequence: TGTGCTAGTGGAAAGACAGGGGTCCCCTACGAGCAGTACTTC. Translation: CASGKTGVPYEQYF.

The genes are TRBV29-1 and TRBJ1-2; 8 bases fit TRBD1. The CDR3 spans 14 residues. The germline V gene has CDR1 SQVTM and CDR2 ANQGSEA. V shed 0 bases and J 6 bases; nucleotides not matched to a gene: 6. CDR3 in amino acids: CSVEEATGVNGYTF. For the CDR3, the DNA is TGCAGCGTTGAAGAAGCGACAGGGGTAAATGGCTACACCTTC.

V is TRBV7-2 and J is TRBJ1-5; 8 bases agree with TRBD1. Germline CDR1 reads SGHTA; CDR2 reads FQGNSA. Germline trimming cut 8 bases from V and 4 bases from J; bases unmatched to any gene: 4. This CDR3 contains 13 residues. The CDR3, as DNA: TGTGCCAGCTGTCAGGGGGCGAATCAGCCCCAGCATTTT. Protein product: CASCQGANQPQHF.

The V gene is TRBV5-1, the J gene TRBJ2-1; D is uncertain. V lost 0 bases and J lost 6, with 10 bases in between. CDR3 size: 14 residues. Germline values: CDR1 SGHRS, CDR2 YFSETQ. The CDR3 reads CASSLEWAGNEQFF. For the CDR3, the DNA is TGCGCCAGCAGCTTGGAGTGGGCTGGCAATGAGCAGTTCTTC.

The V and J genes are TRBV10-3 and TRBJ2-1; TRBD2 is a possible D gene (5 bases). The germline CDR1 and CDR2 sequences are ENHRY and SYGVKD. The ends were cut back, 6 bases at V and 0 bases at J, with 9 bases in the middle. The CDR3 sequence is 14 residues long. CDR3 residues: CAIRAESSYNEQFF. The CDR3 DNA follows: TGTGCCATCAGAGCGGAGAGCTCCTACAATGAGCAGTTCTTC.

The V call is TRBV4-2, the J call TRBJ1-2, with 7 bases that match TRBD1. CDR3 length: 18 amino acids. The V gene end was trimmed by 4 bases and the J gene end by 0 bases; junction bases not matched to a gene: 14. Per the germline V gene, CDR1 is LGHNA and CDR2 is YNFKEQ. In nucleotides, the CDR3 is TGTGCCAGCAGCCGACTCCGCGGTGGAACAGGGGCTAACTATGGCTACACCTTC. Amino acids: CASSRLRGGTGANYGYTF.

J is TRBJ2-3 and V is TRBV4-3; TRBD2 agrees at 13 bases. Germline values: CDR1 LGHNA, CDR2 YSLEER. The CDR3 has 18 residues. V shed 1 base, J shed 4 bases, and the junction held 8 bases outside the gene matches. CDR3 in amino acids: CASSQVSTSGGVADTQYF. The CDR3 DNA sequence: TGCGCCAGCAGCCAAGTGTCCACTAGCGGGGGGGTGGCAGATACGCAGTATTTT.

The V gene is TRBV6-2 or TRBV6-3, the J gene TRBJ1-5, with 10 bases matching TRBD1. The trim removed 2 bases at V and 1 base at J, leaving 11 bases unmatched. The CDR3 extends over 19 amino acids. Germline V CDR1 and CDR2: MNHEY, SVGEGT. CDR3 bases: TGTGCCAGCAGTTACCCACCGGGACAGGGGTCCCCGAGCAATCAGCCCCAGCATTTT. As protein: CASSYPPGQGSPSNQPQHF.

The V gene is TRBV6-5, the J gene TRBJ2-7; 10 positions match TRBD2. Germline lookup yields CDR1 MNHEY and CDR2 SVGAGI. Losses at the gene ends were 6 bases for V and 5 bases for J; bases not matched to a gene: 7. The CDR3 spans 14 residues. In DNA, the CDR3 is TGTGCCAGCAGCCTGGGACTAGCGTACGACGAGCAGTACTTC. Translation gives CASSLGLAYDEQYF.

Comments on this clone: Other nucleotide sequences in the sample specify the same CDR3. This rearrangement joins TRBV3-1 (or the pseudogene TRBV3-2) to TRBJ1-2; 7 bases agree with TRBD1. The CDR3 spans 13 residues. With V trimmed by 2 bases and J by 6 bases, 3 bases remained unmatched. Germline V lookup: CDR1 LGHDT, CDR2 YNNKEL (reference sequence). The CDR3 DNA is TGTGCCAGCAGCCAACGACAGGGCGATGGCTACACCTTC. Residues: CASSQRQGDGYTF.

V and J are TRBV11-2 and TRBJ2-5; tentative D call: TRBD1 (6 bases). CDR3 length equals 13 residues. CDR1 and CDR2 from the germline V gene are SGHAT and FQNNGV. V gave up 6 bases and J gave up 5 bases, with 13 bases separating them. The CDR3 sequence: CASSRDTSETQYF. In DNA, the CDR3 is TGTGCCAGCAGTCGGGACACCTCCGAGACCCAGTACTTC.

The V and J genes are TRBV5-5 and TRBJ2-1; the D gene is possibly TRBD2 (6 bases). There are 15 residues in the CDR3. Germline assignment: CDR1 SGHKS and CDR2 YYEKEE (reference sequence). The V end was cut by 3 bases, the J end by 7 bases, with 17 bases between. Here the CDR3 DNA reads TGTGCCAGCAGCTCCAGCGGCGGGGTGTTGAATGAGCAGTTCTTC. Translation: CASSSSGGVLNEQFF.

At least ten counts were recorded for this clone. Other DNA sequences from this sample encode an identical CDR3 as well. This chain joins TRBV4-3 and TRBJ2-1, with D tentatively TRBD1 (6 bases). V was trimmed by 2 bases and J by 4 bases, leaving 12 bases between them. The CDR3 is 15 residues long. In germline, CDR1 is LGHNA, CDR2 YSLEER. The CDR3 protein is CASSQTSGAYNEQFF. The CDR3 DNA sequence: TGCGCCAGCAGCCAAACGTCAGGGGCGTACAATGAGCAGTTCTTC.

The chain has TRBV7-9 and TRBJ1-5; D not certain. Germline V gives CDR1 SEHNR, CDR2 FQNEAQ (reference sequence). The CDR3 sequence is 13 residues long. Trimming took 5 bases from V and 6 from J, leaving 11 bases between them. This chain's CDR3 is CASSPGSGQPQHF. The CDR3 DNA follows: TGTGCCAGCAGCCCGGGTTCCGGTCAGCCCCAGCATTTT.

In DNA form, the CDR3 reads TGTGCCAGCAGTTATAGTGGAGGGGCCTTTCCTTATGGCTACACCTTC. Translating it yields CASSYSGGAFPYGYTF. The rearrangement links TRBV6-5 to TRBJ1-2; D may be TRBD1 (5 bases). Germline CDR1 and CDR2: MNHEY and SVGAGI. Trimming stripped 3 bases from V and 5 bases from J, with 19 bases between. This CDR3 spans 16 amino acids.